This T cell receptor beta chain is from a study of blood T cell repertoires in COVID-19. As processed by the authors: Estimation of nucleated cell counts relied on the amplification of reference gene primers. Here immunoSEQ multiplex PCR was the method, and the copy in TCRdb shows in-frame clones only, minus some. For V, J and clone size, that table is used; D and trimming come from the DNA. Of over 95,000 clones in the sample, 81% are singletons; the top ten hold less than 11%. V lost 8 bases, J lost 8 bases, and 14 bases lay in between. Looked up from germline, CDR1 is SGHTA and CDR2 is FQGNSA. The CDR3 is made up of 12 amino acids.

The receptor was isolated from a human donor in a cohort sampled during active COVID-19. The chain links TRBV7-2 to TRBJ2-3, with D possibly matching TRBD2 (6 bases). The sample consisted of peripheral blood. DNA of the CDR3: TGTGCCAGCCAAACATCGCGGGGTACGCAGTATTTT. Its protein is CASQTSRGTQYF.